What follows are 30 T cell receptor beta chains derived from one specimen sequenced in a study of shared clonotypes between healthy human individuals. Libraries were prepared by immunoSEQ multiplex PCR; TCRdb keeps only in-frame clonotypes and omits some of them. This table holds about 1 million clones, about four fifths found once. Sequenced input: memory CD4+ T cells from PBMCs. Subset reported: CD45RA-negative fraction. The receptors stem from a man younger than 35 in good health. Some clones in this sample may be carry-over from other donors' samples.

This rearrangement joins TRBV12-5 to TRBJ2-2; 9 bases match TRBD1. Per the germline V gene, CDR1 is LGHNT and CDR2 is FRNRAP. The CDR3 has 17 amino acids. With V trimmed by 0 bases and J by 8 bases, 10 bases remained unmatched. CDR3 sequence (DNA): TGTGCTAGTGGTTTGGTACCGGGACAGGGCGGCGCGGGGGAGCTGTTTTTT. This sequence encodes CASGLVPGQGGAGELFF.

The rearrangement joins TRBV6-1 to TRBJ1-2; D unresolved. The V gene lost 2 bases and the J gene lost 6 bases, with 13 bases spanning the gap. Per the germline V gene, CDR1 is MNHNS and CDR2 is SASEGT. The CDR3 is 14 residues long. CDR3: CASSERGGFDGYTF. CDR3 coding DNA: TGTGCCAGCAGTGAACGGGGAGGTTTTGATGGCTACACCTTC.

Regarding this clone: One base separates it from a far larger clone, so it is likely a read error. DNA of the CDR3: TGTGCCAGCAGTGCGACAGGGAACACTGAAGCTTTCTTT. Protein product: CASSATGNTEAFF. The chain is built from TRBV6-1 and TRBJ1-1, with D possibly TRBD1 on 6 matching bases. CDR1 MNHNS and CDR2 SASEGT come from the germline V gene. The germline V and J ends were trimmed by 4 bases and 1 base, with 7 bases remaining between them. The CDR3 has 13 amino acids.

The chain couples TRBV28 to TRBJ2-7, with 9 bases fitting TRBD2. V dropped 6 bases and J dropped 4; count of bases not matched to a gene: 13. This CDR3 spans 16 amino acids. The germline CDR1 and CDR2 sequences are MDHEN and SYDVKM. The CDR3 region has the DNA TGTGCCAGCAGGTTTGATAGCGGGAGTGCTATATACGAGCAGTACTTC. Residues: CASRFDSGSAIYEQYF.

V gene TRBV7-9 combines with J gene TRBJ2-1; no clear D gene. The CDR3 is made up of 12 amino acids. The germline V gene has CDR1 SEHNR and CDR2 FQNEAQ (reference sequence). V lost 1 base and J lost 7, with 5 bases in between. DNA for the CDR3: TGTGCCAGCAGCTTAGGGTCAAATGAGCAGTTCTTC. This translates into CASSLGSNEQFF.

In nucleotides, the CDR3 is TGTGCCAGCAGCTTATCGGTTGTGGGGCGGACGCAGTATTTT. Its protein product is CASSLSVVGRTQYF. The chain links TRBV7-9 to TRBJ2-3; the D gene is possibly TRBD1 (5 bases). The CDR3 consists of 14 residues. The germline V gene has CDR1 SEHNR and CDR2 FQNEAQ (reference sequence). The ends were cut back, 2 bases at V and 9 bases at J, with 15 bases in the middle.

In nucleotides, the CDR3 is TGTGCCAGCAGCGGCAGGACAGGGGTGCAGTTCTTC. It specifies CASSGRTGVQFF. V and J are TRBV7-3 and TRBJ2-1; 9 bases are shared with TRBD1. With V trimmed by 5 bases and J by 12 bases, 5 bases remained unmatched. The CDR3 covers 12 residues. Germline-derived CDR1 and CDR2 are SGHTA and FQGTGA.

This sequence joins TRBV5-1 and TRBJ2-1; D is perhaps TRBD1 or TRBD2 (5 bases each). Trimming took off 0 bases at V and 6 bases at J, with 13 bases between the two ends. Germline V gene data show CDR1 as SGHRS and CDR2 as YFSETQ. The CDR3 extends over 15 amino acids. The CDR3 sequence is CASSLGGALSNEQFF. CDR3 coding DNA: TGCGCCAGCAGCTTGGGAGGGGCCTTAAGCAATGAGCAGTTCTTC.

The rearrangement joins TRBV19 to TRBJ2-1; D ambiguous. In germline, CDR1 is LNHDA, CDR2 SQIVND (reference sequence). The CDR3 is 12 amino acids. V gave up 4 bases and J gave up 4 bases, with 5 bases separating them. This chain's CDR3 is CASSSGYNEQFF. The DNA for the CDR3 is TGTGCCAGTAGTAGCGGATACAATGAGCAGTTCTTC. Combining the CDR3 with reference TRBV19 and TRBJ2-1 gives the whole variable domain DGGITQSPKYLFRKEGQNVTLSCEQNLNHDAMYWYRQDPGQGLRLIYYSQIVNDFQKGDIAEGYSVSREKKESFPLTVTSAQKNPTAFYLCASSSGYNEQFFGPGTRLTVL.

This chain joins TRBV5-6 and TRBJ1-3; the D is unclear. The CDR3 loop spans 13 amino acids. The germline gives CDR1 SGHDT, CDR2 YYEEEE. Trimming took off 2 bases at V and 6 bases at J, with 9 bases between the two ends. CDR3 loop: CASSLGSLNTIYF. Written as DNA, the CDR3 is TGTGCCAGCAGCTTAGGCAGCCTAAACACCATATATTTT.

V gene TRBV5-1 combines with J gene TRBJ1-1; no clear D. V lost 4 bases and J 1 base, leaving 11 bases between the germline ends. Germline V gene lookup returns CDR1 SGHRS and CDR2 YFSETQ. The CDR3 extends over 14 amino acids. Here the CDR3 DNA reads TGCGCCAGCAGCGCGGACTCGACGAACACTGAAGCTTTCTTT. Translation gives CASSADSTNTEAFF.

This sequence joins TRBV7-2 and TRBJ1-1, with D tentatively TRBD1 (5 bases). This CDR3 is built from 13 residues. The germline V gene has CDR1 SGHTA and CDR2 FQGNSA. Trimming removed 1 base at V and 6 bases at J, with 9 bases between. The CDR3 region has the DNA TGTGCCAGCAGCTTAGGGGGCCGACCTGAAGCTTTCTTT. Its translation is CASSLGGRPEAFF.

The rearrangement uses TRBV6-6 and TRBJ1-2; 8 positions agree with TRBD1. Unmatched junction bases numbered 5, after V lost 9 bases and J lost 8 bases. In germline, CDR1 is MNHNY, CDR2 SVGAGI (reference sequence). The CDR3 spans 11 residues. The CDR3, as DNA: TGTGCCAGTAGGGGGACAGGCGGCTACACCTTC. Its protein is CASRGTGGYTF.

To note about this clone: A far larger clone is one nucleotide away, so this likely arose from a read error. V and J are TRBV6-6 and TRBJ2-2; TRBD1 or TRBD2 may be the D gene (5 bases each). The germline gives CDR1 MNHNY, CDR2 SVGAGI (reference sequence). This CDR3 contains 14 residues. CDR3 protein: CASRSGTDTEELFF. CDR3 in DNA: TGTGCCAGCAGGTCAGGGACGGACACCGAGGAGCTGTTTTTT.

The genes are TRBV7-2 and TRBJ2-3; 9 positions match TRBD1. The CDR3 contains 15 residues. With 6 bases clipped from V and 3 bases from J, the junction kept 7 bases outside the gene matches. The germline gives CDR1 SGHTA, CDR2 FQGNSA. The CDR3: CASRSPGQGTDTQYF. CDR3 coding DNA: TGTGCCAGCAGGTCGCCGGGACAGGGAACAGATACGCAGTATTTT.

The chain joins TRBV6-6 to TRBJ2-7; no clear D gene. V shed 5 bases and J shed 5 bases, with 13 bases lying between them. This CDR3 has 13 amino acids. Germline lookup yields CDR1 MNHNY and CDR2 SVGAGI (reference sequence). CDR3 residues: CASSRYEKDEQYF. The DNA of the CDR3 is TGTGCCAGCAGTCGTTATGAGAAGGACGAGCAGTACTTC.

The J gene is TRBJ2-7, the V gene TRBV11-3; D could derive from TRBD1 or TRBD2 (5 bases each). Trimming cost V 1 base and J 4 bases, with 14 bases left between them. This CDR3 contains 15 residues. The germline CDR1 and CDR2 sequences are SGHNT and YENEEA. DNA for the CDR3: TGTGCCAGCAGCTTAGCCGGCCCGGGGCTTTACGAGCAGTACTTC. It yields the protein CASSLAGPGLYEQYF. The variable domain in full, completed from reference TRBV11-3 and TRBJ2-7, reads EAGVVQSPRYKIIEKKQPVAFWCNPISGHNTLYWYLQNLGQGPELLIRYENEEAVDDSQLPKDRFSAERLKGVDSTLKIQPAELGDSAVYLCASSLAGPGLYEQYFGPGTRLTVT.

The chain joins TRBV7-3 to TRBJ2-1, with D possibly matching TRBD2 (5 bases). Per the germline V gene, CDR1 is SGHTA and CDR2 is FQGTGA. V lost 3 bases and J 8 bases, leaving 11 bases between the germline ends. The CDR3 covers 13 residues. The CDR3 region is CASSLSFGDEQFF. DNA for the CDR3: TGTGCCAGCAGCTTGAGTTTCGGGGATGAGCAGTTCTTC.

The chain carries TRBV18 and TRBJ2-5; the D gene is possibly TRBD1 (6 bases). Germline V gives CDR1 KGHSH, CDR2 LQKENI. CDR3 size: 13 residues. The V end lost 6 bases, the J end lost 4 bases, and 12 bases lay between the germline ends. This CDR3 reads CASSQGTGETQYF. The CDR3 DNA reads TGTGCCAGCTCCCAGGGGACCGGAGAGACCCAGTACTTC.

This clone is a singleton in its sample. The CDR3 sequence: CASSPGEGQPQHF. Written as DNA, the CDR3 is TGTGCCAGCAGCCCCGGGGAAGGTCAGCCCCAGCATTTT. The chain uses TRBV11-2 and TRBJ1-5, with D hard to call. V was shortened by 5 bases and J by 6 bases, with 11 bases between the two germline ends. Per the germline V gene, CDR1 is SGHAT and CDR2 is FQNNGV. This CDR3 has 13 residues. The full variable domain, its missing parts supplied by reference TRBV11-2 and TRBJ1-5, is EAGVAQSPRYKIIEKRQSVAFWCNPISGHATLYWYQQILGQGPKLLIQFQNNGVVDDSQLPKDRFSAERLKGVDSTLKIQPAKLEDSAVYLCASSPGEGQPQHFGDGTRLSIL.

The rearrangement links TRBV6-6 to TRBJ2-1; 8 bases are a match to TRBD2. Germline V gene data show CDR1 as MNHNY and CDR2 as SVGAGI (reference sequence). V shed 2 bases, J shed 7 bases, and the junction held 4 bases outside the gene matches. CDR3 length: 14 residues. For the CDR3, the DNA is TGTGCCAGCAGTTACGGGACTAGAGGGAATGAGCAGTTCTTC. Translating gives CASSYGTRGNEQFF.

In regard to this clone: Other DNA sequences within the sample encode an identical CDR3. The CDR3 sequence: CSVAGPTEAFF. The CDR3 nucleotides read TGCAGCGTTGCAGGGCCCACTGAAGCTTTCTTT. The gene calls are TRBV29-1 and TRBJ1-1; weak D call: TRBD1 (5 bases). This CDR3 contains 11 residues. The germline V and J ends were trimmed by 4 bases and 4 bases, with 7 bases remaining between them. CDR1 SQVTM and CDR2 ANQGSEA come from the germline V gene.

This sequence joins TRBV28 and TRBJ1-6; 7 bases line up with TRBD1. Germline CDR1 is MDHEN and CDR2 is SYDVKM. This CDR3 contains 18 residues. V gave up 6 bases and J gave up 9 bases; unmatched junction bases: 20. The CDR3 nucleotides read TGTGCCAGCAGCCCACAGGGGAATCCCCTTTGGGGTGGTTCACCCCTCCACTTT. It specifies CASSPQGNPLWGGSPLHF.

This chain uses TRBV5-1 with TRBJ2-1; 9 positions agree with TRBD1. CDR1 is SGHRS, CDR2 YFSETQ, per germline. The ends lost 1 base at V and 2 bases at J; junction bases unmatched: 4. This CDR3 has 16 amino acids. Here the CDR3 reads CASSLRQGEPYNEQFF. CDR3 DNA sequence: TGCGCCAGCAGCTTGCGACAGGGGGAACCCTACAATGAGCAGTTCTTC.

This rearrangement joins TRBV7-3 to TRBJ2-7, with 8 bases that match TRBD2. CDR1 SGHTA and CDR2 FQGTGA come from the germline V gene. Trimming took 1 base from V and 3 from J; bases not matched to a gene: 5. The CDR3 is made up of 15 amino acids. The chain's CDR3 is CASSLNREGGYEQYF. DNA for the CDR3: TGTGCCAGCAGCTTAAATCGGGAGGGCGGCTACGAGCAGTACTTC.

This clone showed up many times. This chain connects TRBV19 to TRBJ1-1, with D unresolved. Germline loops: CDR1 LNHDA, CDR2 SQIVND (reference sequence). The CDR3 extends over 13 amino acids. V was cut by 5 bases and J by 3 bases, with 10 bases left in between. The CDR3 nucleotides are TGTGCCAGTAGTTGGCAGGAGGACACTGAAGCTTTCTTT. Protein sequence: CASSWQEDTEAFF.

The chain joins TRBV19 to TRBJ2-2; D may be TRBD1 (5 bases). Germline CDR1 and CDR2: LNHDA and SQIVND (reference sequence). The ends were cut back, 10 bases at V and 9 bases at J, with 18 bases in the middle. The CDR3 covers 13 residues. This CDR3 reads CATSRRQYRELFF. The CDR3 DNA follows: TGTGCCACCTCTAGAAGACAGTATAGGGAGCTGTTTTTT.

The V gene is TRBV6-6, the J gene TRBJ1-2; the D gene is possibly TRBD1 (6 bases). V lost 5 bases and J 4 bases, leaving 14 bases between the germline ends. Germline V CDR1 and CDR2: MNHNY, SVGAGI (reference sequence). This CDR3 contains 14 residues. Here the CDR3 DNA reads TGTGCCAGCAGTAACTACAGGGAGGGCTATGGCTACACCTTC. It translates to CASSNYREGYGYTF.

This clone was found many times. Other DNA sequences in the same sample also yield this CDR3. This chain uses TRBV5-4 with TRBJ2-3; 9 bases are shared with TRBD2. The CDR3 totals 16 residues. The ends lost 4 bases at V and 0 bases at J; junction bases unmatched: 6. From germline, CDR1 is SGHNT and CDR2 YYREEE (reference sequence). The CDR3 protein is CASSRGLAGSTDTQYF. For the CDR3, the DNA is TGTGCCAGCAGCAGGGGGCTAGCGGGAAGCACAGATACGCAGTATTTT. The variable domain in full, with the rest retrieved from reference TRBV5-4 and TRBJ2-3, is ETGVTQSPTHLIKTRGQQVTLRCSSQSGHNTVSWYQQALGQGPQFIFQYYREEENGRGNFPPRFSGLQFPNYSSELNVNALELDDSALYLCASSRGLAGSTDTQYFGPGTRLTVL.

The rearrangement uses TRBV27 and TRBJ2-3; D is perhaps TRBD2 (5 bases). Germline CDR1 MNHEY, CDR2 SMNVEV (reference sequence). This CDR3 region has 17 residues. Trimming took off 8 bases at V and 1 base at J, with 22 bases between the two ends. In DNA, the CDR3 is TGTGCCAGCGTCGGACTTACCCGTGATTCTGGCACAGATACGCAGTATTTT. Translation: CASVGLTRDSGTDTQYF.